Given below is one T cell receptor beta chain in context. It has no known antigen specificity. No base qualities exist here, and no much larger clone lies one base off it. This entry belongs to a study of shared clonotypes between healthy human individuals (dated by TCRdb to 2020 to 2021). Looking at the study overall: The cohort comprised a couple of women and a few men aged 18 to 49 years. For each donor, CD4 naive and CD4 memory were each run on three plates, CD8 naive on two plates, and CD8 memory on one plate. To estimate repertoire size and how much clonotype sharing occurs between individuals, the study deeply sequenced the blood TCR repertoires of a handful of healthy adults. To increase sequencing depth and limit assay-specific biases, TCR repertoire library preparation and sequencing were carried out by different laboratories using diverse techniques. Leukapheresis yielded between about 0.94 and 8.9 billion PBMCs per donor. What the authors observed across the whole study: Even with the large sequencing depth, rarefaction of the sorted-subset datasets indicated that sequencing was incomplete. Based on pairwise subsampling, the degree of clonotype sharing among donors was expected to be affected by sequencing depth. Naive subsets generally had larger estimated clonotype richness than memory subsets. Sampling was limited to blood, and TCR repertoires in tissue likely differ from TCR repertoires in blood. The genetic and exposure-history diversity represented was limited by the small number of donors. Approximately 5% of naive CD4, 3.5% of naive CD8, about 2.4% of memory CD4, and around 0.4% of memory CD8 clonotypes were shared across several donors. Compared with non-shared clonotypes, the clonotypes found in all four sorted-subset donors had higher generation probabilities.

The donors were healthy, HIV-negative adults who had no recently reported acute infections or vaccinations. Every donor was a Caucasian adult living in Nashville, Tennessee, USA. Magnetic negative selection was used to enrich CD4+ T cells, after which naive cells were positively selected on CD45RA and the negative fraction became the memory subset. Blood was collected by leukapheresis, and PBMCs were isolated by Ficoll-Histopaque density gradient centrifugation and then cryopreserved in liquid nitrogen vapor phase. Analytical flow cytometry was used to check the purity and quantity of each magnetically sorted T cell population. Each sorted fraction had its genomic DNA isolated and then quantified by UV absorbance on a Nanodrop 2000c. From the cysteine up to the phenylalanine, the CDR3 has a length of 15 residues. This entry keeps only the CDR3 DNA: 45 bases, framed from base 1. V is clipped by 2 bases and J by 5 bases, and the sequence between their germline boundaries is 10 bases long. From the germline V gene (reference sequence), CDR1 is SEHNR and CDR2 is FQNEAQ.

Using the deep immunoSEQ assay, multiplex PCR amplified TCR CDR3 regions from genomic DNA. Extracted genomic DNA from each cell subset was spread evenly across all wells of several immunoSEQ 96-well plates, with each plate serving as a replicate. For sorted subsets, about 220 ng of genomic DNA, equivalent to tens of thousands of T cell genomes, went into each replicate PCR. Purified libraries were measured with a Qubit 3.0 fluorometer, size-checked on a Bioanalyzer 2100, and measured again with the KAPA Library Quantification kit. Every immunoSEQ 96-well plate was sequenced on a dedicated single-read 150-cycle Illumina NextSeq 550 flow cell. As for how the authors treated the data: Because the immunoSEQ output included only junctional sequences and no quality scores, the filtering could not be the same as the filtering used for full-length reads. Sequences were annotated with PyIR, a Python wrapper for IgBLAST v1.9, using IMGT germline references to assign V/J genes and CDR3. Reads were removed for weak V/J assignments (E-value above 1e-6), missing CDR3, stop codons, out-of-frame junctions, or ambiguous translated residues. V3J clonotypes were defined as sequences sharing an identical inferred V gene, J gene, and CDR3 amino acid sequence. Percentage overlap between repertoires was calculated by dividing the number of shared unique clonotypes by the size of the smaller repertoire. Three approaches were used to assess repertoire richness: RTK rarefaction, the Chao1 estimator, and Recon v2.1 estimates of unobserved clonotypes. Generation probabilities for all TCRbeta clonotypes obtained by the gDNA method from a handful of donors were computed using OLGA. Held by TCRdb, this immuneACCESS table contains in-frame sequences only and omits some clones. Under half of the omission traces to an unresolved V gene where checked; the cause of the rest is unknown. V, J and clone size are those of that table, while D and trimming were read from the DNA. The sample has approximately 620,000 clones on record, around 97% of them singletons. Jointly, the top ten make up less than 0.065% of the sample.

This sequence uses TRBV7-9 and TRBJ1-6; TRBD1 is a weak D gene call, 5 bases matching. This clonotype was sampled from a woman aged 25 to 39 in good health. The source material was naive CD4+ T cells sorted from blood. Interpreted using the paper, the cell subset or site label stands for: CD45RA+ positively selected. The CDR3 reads CASSLRGSDNSPLHF. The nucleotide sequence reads TGTGCCAGCAGCTTAAGGGGCTCGGATAATTCACCCCTCCACTTT.